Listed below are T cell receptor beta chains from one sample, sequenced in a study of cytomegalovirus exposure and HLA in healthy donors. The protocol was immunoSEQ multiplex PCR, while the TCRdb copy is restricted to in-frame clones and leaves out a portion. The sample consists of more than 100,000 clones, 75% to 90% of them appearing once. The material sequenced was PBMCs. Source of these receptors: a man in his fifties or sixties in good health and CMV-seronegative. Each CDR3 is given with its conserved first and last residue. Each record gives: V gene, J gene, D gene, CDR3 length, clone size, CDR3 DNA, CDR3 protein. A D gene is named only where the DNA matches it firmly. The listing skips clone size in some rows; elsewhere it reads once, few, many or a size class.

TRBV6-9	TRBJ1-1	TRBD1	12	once	TGTGCCAGCAGCAGACAGGGTGGAGGGGCTTTCTTT	CASSRQGGGAFF
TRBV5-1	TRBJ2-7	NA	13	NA	TGCGCCAGCAGCTTGGAACAGGGAAGTGGGCAGTACTTC	CASSLEQGSGQYF
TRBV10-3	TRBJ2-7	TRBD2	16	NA	TGTGCCATCAGTGACATCGGAGGGACTAGCGGTTACGAGCAGTACTTC	CAISDIGGTSGYEQYF
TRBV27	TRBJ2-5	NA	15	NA	TGTGCCAGCATGCCGGCAGGGAGGTTCCAAGAGACCCAGTACTTC	CASMPAGRFQETQYF
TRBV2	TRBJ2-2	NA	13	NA	TGTGCCAGCGCGGGGTTAGTGACCGGGGAGCTGTTTTTT	CASAGLVTGELFF
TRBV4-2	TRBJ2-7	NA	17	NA	TGTGCCAGCAGCCAAGGAGTTGTGGACACAGGGCCCTACGAGCAGTACTTC	CASSQGVVDTGPYEQYF
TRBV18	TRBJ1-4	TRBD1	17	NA	TGTGCCAGCTCACCGTCGACAGGGGGCACAACTAATGAAAAACTGTTTTTT	CASSPSTGGTTNEKLFF
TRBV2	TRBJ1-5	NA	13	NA	TGTGCCAGCTCAGGGTATAGCAATCAGCCCCAGCATTTT	CASSGYSNQPQHF
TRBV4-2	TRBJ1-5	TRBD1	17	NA	TGTGCCAGCAGCCAAGAGGTCGAGGGGGCAAGCAATCAGCCCCAGCATTTT	CASSQEVEGASNQPQHF
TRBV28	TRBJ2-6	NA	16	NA	TGTGCCAGCGGGGCACTCTCCCACTCTGGGGCCAACGTCCTGACTTTC	CASGALSHSGANVLTF
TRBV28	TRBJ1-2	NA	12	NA	TGTGCCGCGGCAGGGGATAACTATGGCTACACCTTC	CAAAGDNYGYTF
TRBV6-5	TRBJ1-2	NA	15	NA	TGTGCCAGCGTTCCCGCGGGGGGCGGTGACTATGGCTACACCTTC	CASVPAGGGDYGYTF
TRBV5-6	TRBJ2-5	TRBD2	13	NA	TGTGCCAGCAGCTGGGGGGGACCGGAGACCCAGTACTTC	CASSWGGPETQYF
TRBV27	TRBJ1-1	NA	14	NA	TGTGCCAGCAGTCAAGAGGGAGTGGGTGGGGAAGCTTTCTTT	CASSQEGVGGEAFF
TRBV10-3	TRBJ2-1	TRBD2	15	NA	TGTGCCATCAGTGCCGAACGACTAGCGTACAATGAGCAGTTCTTC	CAISAERLAYNEQFF
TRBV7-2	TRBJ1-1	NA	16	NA	TGTGCCAGCAGCTTATCCCCGGGATATCGGGGCACTGAAGCTTTCTTT	CASSLSPGYRGTEAFF
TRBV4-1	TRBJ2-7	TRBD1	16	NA	TGCGCCAGCAGCTCTCCCCCGGGACAGGCCCACTACGAGCAGTACTTC	CASSSPPGQAHYEQYF
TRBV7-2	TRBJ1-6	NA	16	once	TGTGCCAGCAGCTTACAGGGTTCCTCCTATAATTCACCCCTCCACTTT	CASSLQGSSYNSPLHF
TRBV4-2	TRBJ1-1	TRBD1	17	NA	TGTGCCAGCAGCCAAGAGGTGGGACAGGGTTTTTTGACTGAAGCTTTCTTT	CASSQEVGQGFLTEAFF
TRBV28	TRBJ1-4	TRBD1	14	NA	TGTGCCAGCAGTTTTGGGACAGCTAATGAAAAACTGTTTTTT	CASSFGTANEKLFF
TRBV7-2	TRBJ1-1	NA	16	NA	TGTGCCAGCGGCCATGGGCCCCCCGGGCGGGGCACTGAAGCTTTCTTT	CASGHGPPGRGTEAFF
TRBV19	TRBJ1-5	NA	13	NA	TGTGCCAGTAGTATACGGGGCAATCAGCCCCAGCATTTT	CASSIRGNQPQHF
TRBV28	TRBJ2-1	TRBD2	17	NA	TGTGCCAGCAGGTCTCTTAAGAGACTAGCGGGAGGCAATGAGCAGTTCTTC	CASRSLKRLAGGNEQFF
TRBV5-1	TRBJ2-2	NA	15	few	TGCGCCAGCAGCCAGGGGCAGGAGGTTGGCGGGGAGCTGTTTTTT	CASSQGQEVGGELFF
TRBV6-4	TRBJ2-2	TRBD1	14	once	TGTGCCACCCGAAGGACAGGTGACACCGGGGAGCTGTTTTTT	CATRRTGDTGELFF
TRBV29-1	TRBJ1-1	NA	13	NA	TGCAGCGTAGAAGGGCAGGGTAACACTGAAGCTTTCTTT	CSVEGQGNTEAFF
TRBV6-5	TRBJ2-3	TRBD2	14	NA	TGTGCCAGCAGTCAAGCGGGAGCACCAGATACGCAGTATTTT	CASSQAGAPDTQYF
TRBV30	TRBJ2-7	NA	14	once	TGTGCCTGGACTAGGTTACTCTTACGGGGCGAGCAGTACTTC	CAWTRLLLRGEQYF
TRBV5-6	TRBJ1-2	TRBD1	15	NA	TGTGCCAGCAGCTTGGCTGGGGCAGGGGGCCATGGCTACACCTTC	CASSLAGAGGHGYTF
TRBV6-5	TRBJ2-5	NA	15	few	TGTGCCAGCAGTTACGTCATACAGGGTCCAGAGACCCAGTACTTC	CASSYVIQGPETQYF
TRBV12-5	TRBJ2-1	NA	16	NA	TGTGCTAGTGGTTTGGTACTCAGGGATTCCTACAATGAGCAGTTCTTC	CASGLVLRDSYNEQFF
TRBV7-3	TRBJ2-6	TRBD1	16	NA	TGTGCCAGCAGGACGACAGGGGACTCTGGGGCCAACGTCCTGACTTTC	CASRTTGDSGANVLTF
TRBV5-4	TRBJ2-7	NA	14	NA	TGTGCCAGCAGCCCCCAGGCAGCGGTTGGGGAGCAGTACTTC	CASSPQAAVGEQYF
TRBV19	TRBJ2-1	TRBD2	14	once	TGTGCCAGTAGCTTACTAGCGGGCTACAATGAGCAGTTCTTC	CASSLLAGYNEQFF
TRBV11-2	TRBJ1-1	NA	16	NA	TGTGCCAGCAGCTTAAGGAACAGGGCTGGGAACACTGAAGCTTTCTTT	CASSLRNRAGNTEAFF
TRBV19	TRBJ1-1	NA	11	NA	TGTGCCACCTTTAGTGATACTGAAGCTTTCTTT	CATFSDTEAFF
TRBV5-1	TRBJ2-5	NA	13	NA	TGCGCCAGCAGTTTTATTAGCGGAGAGACCCAGTACTTC	CASSFISGETQYF
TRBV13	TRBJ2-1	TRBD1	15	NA	TGTGCCAGCAGCTTAGGGACAGGGCGAAGCAATGAGCAGTTCTTC	CASSLGTGRSNEQFF
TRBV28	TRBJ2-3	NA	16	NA	TGTGCCAGCGGAAGGCCCGCACAGTCGAGCACAGATACGCAGTATTTT	CASGRPAQSSTDTQYF
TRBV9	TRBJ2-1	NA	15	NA	TGTGCCAGCAGCGTAGGAGGGCATCCTCTCGATGAGCAGTTCTTC	CASSVGGHPLDEQFF
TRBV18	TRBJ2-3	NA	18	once	TGTGCCAGCTCACCGGGCCTGATTCAGGGAACTAGCACAGATACGCAGTATTTT	CASSPGLIQGTSTDTQYF
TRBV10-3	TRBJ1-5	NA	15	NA	TGTGCCATCAGTGGTGGACAAGAGGGCAATCAGCCCCAGCATTTT	CAISGGQEGNQPQHF
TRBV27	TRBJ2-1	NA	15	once	TGTGCCAGCAGTTCCCGACAGCCCGTATACAATGAGCAGTTCTTC	CASSSRQPVYNEQFF
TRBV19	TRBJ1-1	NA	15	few	TGTGCCAGTAGTATAGCGACAGGTTTGAACACTGAAGCTTTCTTT	CASSIATGLNTEAFF
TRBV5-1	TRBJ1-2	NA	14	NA	TGCGCCAGCAGCTGGGGAGGTACTAGCTATGGCTACACCTTC	CASSWGGTSYGYTF
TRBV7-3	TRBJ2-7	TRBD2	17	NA	TGTGCCAGCAGCCCGTACCCGGGACTAGCGGGGATCTACGAGCAGTACTTC	CASSPYPGLAGIYEQYF